These 29 T cell receptor beta chains were all obtained from the same sample, sequenced in a study of blood T cell repertoires in COVID-19. Using immunoSEQ multiplex PCR, the repertoire was profiled, and TCRdb retains in-frame clones only, with some absent. The profile shows fewer than 650,000 clones, 85% to 90% of them singletons. Material for sequencing was peripheral blood. Receptors were obtained from a woman aged 45-60 years with COVID-19, enrolled during active disease.

The chain carries TRBV6-2 or TRBV6-3 and TRBJ2-2, with D possibly being TRBD2 (5 bases). The CDR3 spans 16 residues. V lost 2 bases, J lost 8 bases, and 18 bases lay in between. Germline loops: CDR1 MNHEY, CDR2 SVGEGT. CDR3 residues: CASSYETIGRRGELFF. In nucleotides, the CDR3 is TGTGCCAGCAGTTACGAGACTATAGGGAGAAGGGGGGAGCTGTTTTTT.

The genes are TRBV15 and TRBJ1-2; 12 bases match TRBD1. Germline loops: CDR1 LNHNV, CDR2 YYDKDF (reference sequence). Unmatched junction bases numbered 5, after V lost 9 bases and J lost 6 bases. The CDR3 has 13 amino acids. DNA for the CDR3: TGTGCCACACGGGACAGGGGGCTGGATGGCTACACCTTC. Amino acids: CATRDRGLDGYTF. Filled out from reference TRBV15 and TRBJ1-2, the complete variable domain reads DAMVIQNPRYQVTQFGKPVTLSCSQTLNHNVMYWYQQKSSQAPKLLFHYYDKDFNNEADTPDNFQSRRPNTSFCFLDIRSPGLGDTAMYLCATRDRGLDGYTFGSGTRLTVV.

V and J are TRBV6-5 and TRBJ1-1, with D perhaps TRBD1 (6 bases). V was shortened by 4 bases and J by 4 bases, with 13 bases between the two germline ends. From germline, CDR1 is MNHEY and CDR2 SVGAGI. The CDR3 runs to 14 residues. The CDR3 spells CASSSGDFGTEAFF. The CDR3 DNA is TGTGCCAGCAGTTCAGGGGATTTCGGCACTGAAGCTTTCTTT.

The rearrangement uses TRBV7-6 and TRBJ1-5; TRBD1 might be the D (5 bases). V was clipped by 0 bases and J by 9 bases, with 12 bases between them. Looked up from germline, CDR1 is SGHVS and CDR2 is FNYEAQ. The CDR3 runs to 14 residues. CDR3 sequence: CASSLAGTGGPQHF. CDR3 nucleotides: TGTGCCAGCAGCTTAGCGGGGACGGGGGGGCCCCAGCATTTT.

This chain joins TRBV9 and TRBJ1-4; 8 positions agree with TRBD1. The CDR3 covers 13 residues. With 3 bases clipped from V and 5 bases from J, the junction kept 0 bases outside the gene matches. CDR1 and CDR2 from the germline V gene are SGDLS and YYNGEE. This chain's CDR3 is CASSGTGNEKLFF. The CDR3 DNA reads as TGTGCCAGCAGCGGGACAGGGAATGAAAAACTGTTTTTT. Variable domain in full (rest from reference TRBV9 and TRBJ1-4): DSGVTQTPKHLITATGQRVTLRCSPRSGDLSVYWYQQSLDQGLQFLIQYYNGEERAKGNILERFSAQQFPDLHSELNLSSLELGDSALYFCASSGTGNEKLFFGSGTQLSVL.

DNA of the CDR3: TGTGCCAGCAGCTTGCGGGACAGTAGCACAGATACGCAGTATTTT. Translating gives CASSLRDSSTDTQYF. The V call is TRBV7-8, the J call TRBJ2-3; possible D gene TRBD1, 7 bases. Between the trimmed V and J ends, which lost 3 bases and 0 bases, there was a span of 10 bases. Germline V gives CDR1 SGHVS, CDR2 FQNEAQ. CDR3 length: 15 amino acids.

The chain links TRBV11-2 to TRBJ1-2; the match to TRBD1 covers 8 bases. After removal of 1 base from V and 5 bases from J, the junction contained 9 bases not matched to a gene. The germline gives CDR1 SGHAT, CDR2 FQNNGV. This CDR3 has 16 amino acids. The CDR3 loop is CASSLGQGAVFYGYTF. The CDR3 DNA follows: TGTGCCAGCAGCTTAGGGCAGGGGGCGGTTTTTTATGGCTACACCTTC.

This clone has just a few counts. V usage is TRBV6-5 and J usage is TRBJ1-4, with 9 bases identical to TRBD1. After removal of 8 bases from V and 6 bases from J, the junction contained 7 bases not matched to a gene. Per germline, CDR1 MNHEY and CDR2 SVGAGI. This CDR3 has 14 residues. CDR3 protein: CASGYRGRDEKLFF. The CDR3, as DNA: TGTGCCAGCGGATACAGGGGGCGCGATGAAAAACTGTTTTTT.

The chain carries TRBV18 and TRBJ1-1; D unclear. Trimming shortened V by 4 bases and J by 1 base, and 7 bases separated the two germline ends. Looked up from germline, CDR1 is KGHSH and CDR2 is LQKENI. The CDR3 length is 13 residues. In nucleotides, the CDR3 is TGTGCCAGCTCACTCAGCGCGAACACTGAAGCTTTCTTT. Encoded protein: CASSLSANTEAFF.

The V and J genes are TRBV5-1 and TRBJ2-5; TRBD1 matches at 7 bases. V trimming: 4 bases; J trimming: 3 bases; junction bases outside the gene matches: 12. Germline loops: CDR1 SGHRS, CDR2 YFSETQ. This CDR3 is 16 amino acids long. The CDR3 sequence is CASSTDPTGREETQYF. CDR3 DNA: TGCGCCAGCAGCACCGACCCGACAGGGAGAGAAGAGACCCAGTACTTC.

In this sample, this clone turned up once. The genes are TRBV5-1 and TRBJ2-3; D gene ambiguous. The CDR3 spans 14 residues. V gave up 0 bases and J gave up 4 bases, with 9 bases separating them. Germline CDR1 SGHRS, CDR2 YFSETQ. The CDR3 protein is CASSLALVADTQYF. The DNA for the CDR3 is TGCGCCAGCAGCTTGGCTCTTGTCGCAGATACGCAGTATTTT.

The chain employs TRBV24-1 and TRBJ2-5; 10 positions match TRBD2. Germline V gene sequence: CDR1 KGHDR, CDR2 SFDVKD. The trim removed 4 bases at V and 4 bases at J, leaving 14 bases unmatched. The CDR3 runs to 18 residues. The CDR3 loop reads CATSDQERGGKALETQYF. In nucleotides, the CDR3 is TGTGCCACCAGTGACCAAGAGCGGGGGGGAAAAGCTCTAGAGACCCAGTACTTC.

The J gene is TRBJ1-5, the V gene TRBV2; 7 bases line up with TRBD1. This CDR3 region has 15 residues. From germline, CDR1 is SNHLY and CDR2 FYNNEI. Unmatched junction bases numbered 5, after V lost 3 bases and J lost 3 bases. CDR3 region: CASSEGDSFNQPQHF. The CDR3 DNA reads as TGTGCCAGCAGTGAGGGGGACAGCTTCAATCAGCCCCAGCATTTT.

The chain employs TRBV30 and TRBJ1-1; D is possibly TRBD1 (6 bases). Trimming left V 1 base short and J 6 bases short, with 15 bases between. The CDR3 loop spans 14 amino acids. Germline CDR1 and CDR2: GTSNPN and SVGIG (reference sequence). This CDR3 reads CAWSDDRTVSEAFF. The DNA of the CDR3 is TGTGCCTGGAGTGACGACAGGACGGTCTCTGAAGCTTTCTTT.

The genes are TRBV30 and TRBJ2-7, with D possibly matching TRBD2 (5 bases). This CDR3 comprises 15 residues. Trimming removed 0 bases at V and 5 bases at J, with 17 bases between. Germline CDR1 is GTSNPN and CDR2 is SVGIG (reference sequence). In DNA, the CDR3 is TGTGCCTGGAGTGTACTGGGCGGAGCGGACGACGAGCAGTACTTC. The encoded protein is CAWSVLGGADDEQYF.

With respect to this clone: The junction differs from germline at one of its ends, possibly a read error. The CDR3 sequence: CASSLARIGGLNAEAFF. CDR3 DNA sequence: TGTGCCAGCAGCTTAGCCCGGATCGGGGGGTTGAACGCTGAAGCTTTCTTT. The V call is TRBV11-2, the J call TRBJ1-1; TRBD1 might be the D (5 bases). CDR3 length equals 17 residues. CDR1 is SGHAT, CDR2 FQNNGV, per germline.

This sequence joins TRBV3-1 (or the pseudogene TRBV3-2) and TRBJ1-5; tentative D call: TRBD1 (6 bases). Germline V CDR1 and CDR2: LGHDT, YNNKEL (reference sequence). This CDR3 has 15 amino acids. V was cut by 2 bases and J by 4 bases, with 12 bases left in between. The DNA for the CDR3 is TGTGCCAGCAGCCAAACAAGGGGGGGGAATCAGCCCCAGCATTTT. Its translation: CASSQTRGGNQPQHF.

The gene calls are TRBV7-9 and TRBJ1-4; TRBD1 is a possible D gene (6 bases). Trimming cost V 4 bases and J 7 bases, with 19 bases left between them. Looked up from germline, CDR1 is SEHNR and CDR2 is FQNEAQ (reference sequence). There are 16 residues in the CDR3. This chain's CDR3 is CASSSTQGLFPEKLFF. For the CDR3, the DNA is TGTGCCAGCAGCTCAACGCAGGGGCTTTTTCCTGAAAAACTGTTTTTT.

The J gene is TRBJ1-2, the V gene TRBV5-1; TRBD1 agrees at 7 bases. This CDR3 is built from 12 residues. Germline CDR1 SGHRS, CDR2 YFSETQ. V lost 7 bases and J lost 3; bases outside the gene matches: 3. The CDR3: CASRGQDYGYTF. DNA for the CDR3: TGCGCCAGCCGCGGACAGGACTATGGCTACACCTTC.

The rearrangement links TRBV12-1 to TRBJ2-7; TRBD2, the D gene given by the table, was not confirmed from the DNA. TRBV12-1 is an annotated pseudogene. This CDR3 contains 17 residues. The CDR3 loop reads CASSWSSGGGFSYEQYF. The CDR3 bases are TGTGCCAGCAGCTGGAGTAGCGGGGGGGGCTTCTCCTACGAGCAGTACTTC.

The chain links TRBV19 to TRBJ2-1; possible D gene TRBD1, 6 bases. The CDR3 consists of 13 residues. CDR1 and CDR2 from the germline V gene are LNHDA and SQIVND (reference sequence). V lost 4 bases and J lost 5, with 9 bases in between. DNA of the CDR3: TGTGCCAGTAGTACCGGACAGAACAATGAGCAGTTCTTC. Protein product: CASSTGQNNEQFF. Full variable domain (rest looked up from reference TRBV19 and TRBJ2-1): DGGITQSPKYLFRKEGQNVTLSCEQNLNHDAMYWYRQDPGQGLRLIYYSQIVNDFQKGDIAEGYSVSREKKESFPLTVTSAQKNPTAFYLCASSTGQNNEQFFGPGTRLTVL.

This chain links TRBV5-1 with TRBJ1-3, with D hard to call. V was pared by 3 bases and J by 1 base, with 5 bases between. The CDR3 contains 13 residues. In germline, CDR1 is SGHRS, CDR2 YFSETQ. The CDR3 nucleotides are TGCGCCAGCAGCTCTGCGTCTGGAAACACCATATATTTT. Translated, it gives CASSSASGNTIYF.

This clone has just a few counts. This same CDR3 is encoded by further DNA sequences in the sample. The V call is TRBV5-1, the J call TRBJ1-2; D is ambiguous. Per germline, CDR1 SGHRS and CDR2 YFSETQ. Trimming cost V 0 bases and J 4 bases, with 4 bases left between them. The CDR3 sequence is 12 residues long. This CDR3 is CASSLAGYGYTF. The CDR3 nucleotides read TGCGCCAGCAGCTTGGCCGGCTATGGCTACACCTTC.

J is TRBJ1-1 and V is TRBV11-2; tentative D call: TRBD1 (5 bases). The CDR3 runs 14 residues. CDR1 and CDR2 from the germline V gene are SGHAT and FQNNGV. The V gene lost 7 bases and the J gene lost 1 base, with 13 bases spanning the gap. CDR3 protein: CASNGLGENTEAFF. For the CDR3, the DNA is TGTGCCAGCAATGGACTAGGGGAGAACACTGAAGCTTTCTTT.

This chain uses TRBV27 with TRBJ2-7; the match to TRBD2 covers 10 bases. V trimming: 0 bases; J trimming: 3 bases; junction bases outside the gene matches: 5. The length of the CDR3 is 16 residues. From germline, CDR1 is MNHEY and CDR2 SMNVEV (reference sequence). Here the CDR3 reads CASSLSSGGNFYEQYF. In DNA form, the CDR3 reads TGTGCCAGCAGTTTATCTAGCGGGGGGAATTTCTACGAGCAGTACTTC.

As regards this clone: This sample also contains other DNA sequences that code for the same CDR3. The chain has TRBV6-5 and TRBJ1-1; no firm D call. The CDR3 is 14 amino acids. Germline V lookup: CDR1 MNHEY, CDR2 SVGAGI. Trimming took off 5 bases at V and 0 bases at J, with 10 bases between the two ends. This CDR3 is CASSRTVMNTEAFF. CDR3 DNA: TGTGCCAGCAGTAGGACTGTCATGAACACTGAAGCTTTCTTT.

The DNA of the CDR3 is TGTGCCAGCAGCATTGACTCAAACACCATATATTTT. This encodes CASSIDSNTIYF. The rearrangement links TRBV21-1 to TRBJ1-3. TRBV21-1 is a pseudogene segment. This CDR3 is built from 12 residues.

The DNA of the CDR3 is TGTGCCAGCAGCTTTAGGACTAGCGGTCGGAATGAGCAGTTCTTC. It is translated as CASSFRTSGRNEQFF. The chain combines TRBV7-2 with TRBJ2-1, with TRBD2 matching 10 bases. Losses at the gene ends were 3 bases for V and 7 bases for J; bases not matched to a gene: 6. The CDR3 extends over 15 amino acids. The germline V gene has CDR1 SGHTA and CDR2 FQGNSA.

The chain combines TRBV30 with TRBJ1-2, with a tentative D call TRBD1 (6 bases). The CDR3 spans 14 residues. The V gene lost 7 bases and the J gene lost 4 bases, with 19 bases spanning the gap. CDR1 is GTSNPN and CDR2 is SVGIG in the germline V gene (reference sequence). The CDR3 loop is CASLGGAEAYGYTF. The CDR3, as DNA: TGTGCCTCTCTTGGGGGGGCCGAAGCCTATGGCTACACCTTC. Complete variable domain (other parts from reference TRBV30 and TRBJ1-2): SQTIHQWPATLVQPVGSPLSLECTVEGTSNPNLYWYRQAAGRGLQLLFYSVGIGQISSEVPQNLSASRPQDRQFILSSKKLLLSDSGFYLCASLGGAEAYGYTFGSGTRLTVV.